The 21 T cell receptor beta chains presented below share a single source sample, sequenced in a study of blood T cell repertoires in COVID-19. The assay was immunoSEQ multiplex PCR, and TCRdb's table has in-frame clones only and misses some. The table lists about 180,000 clones, about 80% of them singletons. The sample comprised PBMCs or T cells enriched from blood (not recorded which). The origin of the receptors is a man between 60 and 75 years old who had been exposed to COVID-19.

The chain recombines TRBV19 with TRBJ1-4; 7 bases line up with TRBD1. This CDR3 has 15 residues. Germline CDR1 is LNHDA and CDR2 is SQIVND (reference sequence). Trimming took 3 bases from V and 5 from J; bases not matched to a gene: 6. As DNA, the CDR3 is TGTGCCAGTAGTATCCGGACAGGACGGAATGAAAAACTGTTTTTT. Translation: CASSIRTGRNEKLFF.

The J gene is TRBJ1-1, the V gene TRBV12-5; 7 bases map to TRBD1. The CDR3 sequence is 16 residues long. Germline CDR1 and CDR2: LGHNT and FRNRAP. V shed 6 bases and J 0 bases; nucleotides not matched to a gene: 10. CDR3 loop: CASGRYRTGMNTEAFF. CDR3 in DNA: TGTGCTAGTGGCAGATACCGGACAGGTATGAACACTGAAGCTTTCTTT.

The chain has TRBV6-5 and TRBJ2-7, with 8 bases identical to TRBD1. CDR1 and CDR2 from the germline V gene are MNHEY and SVGAGI. This CDR3 spans 15 amino acids. Unmatched junction bases numbered 8, after V lost 2 bases and J lost 5 bases. The CDR3 bases are TGTGCCAGCAGTTACAACCGGGACAGGATTAACGAGCAGTACTTC. It is translated as CASSYNRDRINEQYF.

The chain has TRBV19 and TRBJ2-7; TRBD2 might be the D (6 bases). Germline CDR1 is LNHDA and CDR2 is SQIVND (reference sequence). The CDR3 runs to 15 residues. V lost 0 bases and J 2 bases, leaving 11 bases between the germline ends. The CDR3 protein is CASSIEAGLAYEQYF. The CDR3 DNA is TGTGCCAGTAGTATAGAGGCGGGACTTGCCTACGAGCAGTACTTC. Supplemented by reference TRBV19 and TRBJ2-7, the full variable domain reads DGGITQSPKYLFRKEGQNVTLSCEQNLNHDAMYWYRQDPGQGLRLIYYSQIVNDFQKGDIAEGYSVSREKKESFPLTVTSAQKNPTAFYLCASSIEAGLAYEQYFGPGTRLTVT.

J is TRBJ2-2 and V is TRBV20-1; TRBD1 matches 7 bases. Germline V lookup: CDR1 DFQATT, CDR2 SNEGSKA (reference sequence). Losses at the gene ends were 3 bases for V and 10 bases for J; bases not matched to a gene: 8. This CDR3 region has 13 residues. CDR3 protein: CSASRQGLPELFF. In DNA form, the CDR3 reads TGCAGTGCTAGTCGACAGGGCCTACCGGAGCTGTTTTTT.

The chain is built from TRBV5-6 and TRBJ1-4; D is perhaps TRBD1 (5 bases). Germline V lookup: CDR1 SGHDT, CDR2 YYEEEE. The CDR3 runs 14 residues. The V end lost 2 bases, the J end lost 8 bases, and 13 bases lay between the germline ends. CDR3 DNA: TGTGCCAGCAGCTTTACGGGGGTAGAGGAAAAACTGTTTTTT. Translating gives CASSFTGVEEKLFF.

The V and J genes are TRBV28 and TRBJ1-2, with D perhaps TRBD1 (5 bases). Deletions cut 5 bases from V and 4 bases from J, with 17 bases between. The CDR3 consists of 15 residues. The germline CDR1 and CDR2 sequences are MDHEN and SYDVKM. CDR3: CASSVRGRNSYGYTF. The CDR3 DNA is TGTGCCAGCAGTGTACGGGGGAGGAATAGCTATGGCTACACCTTC.

This chain links TRBV27 with TRBJ2-3, with TRBD2 as a possible D gene (5 bases). The CDR3 loop spans 13 amino acids. Trimming shortened V by 5 bases and J by 1 base, and 7 bases separated the two germline ends. Looked up from germline, CDR1 is MNHEY and CDR2 is SMNVEV (reference sequence). The CDR3 is CASSISGTDTQYF. CDR3 coding DNA: TGTGCCAGCAGTATTAGCGGCACAGATACGCAGTATTTT.

V is TRBV3-1 (or the pseudogene TRBV3-2) and J is TRBJ1-2; 9 positions match TRBD1. Germline V gives CDR1 LGHDT, CDR2 YNNKEL (reference sequence). The V and J ends lost 5 bases and 6 bases, in that order; junction bases with no gene match: 10. The CDR3 consists of 15 residues. DNA of the CDR3: TGTGCCAGCAGCGAGAGGACAGGGGCGGGGAATGGCTACACCTTC. This sequence encodes CASSERTGAGNGYTF.

This clone appeared many times. At one boundary the junction diverges from the germline segment, which might be a read error. The V and J genes are TRBV12-3 or TRBV12-4 and TRBJ1-1; perhaps TRBD1 as D (6 bases). CDR3 length: 10 amino acids. Here the CDR3 DNA reads TGTGCCAGCAGTTTGATAGGACAGCTGTTT. It is translated as CASSLIGQLF.

The chain combines TRBV13 with TRBJ2-7; 7 nucleotides match TRBD1. V trimming: 5 bases; J trimming: 0 bases; junction bases outside the gene matches: 7. Germline V gives CDR1 PRHDT, CDR2 FYEKMQ (reference sequence). The CDR3 sequence is 15 residues long. The CDR3 sequence is CASSLTDRNSYEQYF. The DNA for the CDR3 is TGTGCCAGCAGCCTCACGGACAGGAACTCCTACGAGCAGTACTTC.

The rearrangement links TRBV29-1 to TRBJ2-1; the match to TRBD2 covers 10 bases. V shed 5 bases, J shed 8 bases, and the junction held 9 bases outside the gene matches. The V gene's germline CDR1 is SQVTM and CDR2 ANQGSEA. The CDR3 has 14 amino acids. The CDR3 region is CSVNLAGDSDEQFF. The CDR3 DNA sequence: TGCAGCGTTAACCTAGCGGGAGATTCGGATGAGCAGTTCTTC.

This chain links TRBV9 with TRBJ1-2; 9 bases are a match to TRBD1. Trimming removed 5 bases from V and 6 bases from J; junction bases left unmatched: 11. The CDR3 sequence is 15 residues long. CDR1 is SGDLS and CDR2 is YYNGEE in the germline V gene. CDR3 DNA: TGTGCCAGCAGTCCTTCCAACAGGGGGCCCCATGGCTACACCTTC. This encodes CASSPSNRGPHGYTF.

This rearrangement joins TRBV9 to TRBJ2-5; 7 nucleotides align to TRBD2. The V gene end was trimmed by 0 bases and the J gene end by 4 bases; junction bases not matched to a gene: 6. This CDR3 is built from 15 residues. Germline-derived CDR1 and CDR2 are SGDLS and YYNGEE. The CDR3 DNA follows: TGTGCCAGCAGCGTAGACGGGAGGACGCTAGAGACCCAGTACTTC. The encoded protein is CASSVDGRTLETQYF.

V gene TRBV7-6 combines with J gene TRBJ2-1; 8 bases match TRBD2. J gave up 7 bases and V 1 base, and 9 bases lay outside the gene matches. The CDR3 is made up of 16 amino acids. CDR1 SGHVS and CDR2 FNYEAQ come from the germline V gene. CDR3 in amino acids: CASSLGAGGRVNEQFF. CDR3 nucleotide sequence: TGTGCCAGCAGCTTAGGGGCGGGAGGACGAGTGAATGAGCAGTTCTTC.

This chain joins TRBV10-3 and TRBJ1-6, with D unclear. The CDR3 consists of 14 residues. CDR1 is ENHRY and CDR2 is SYGVKD in the germline V gene. Trimming left V 9 bases short and J 5 bases short, with 14 bases between. CDR3 sequence (DNA): TGTGCCATAGCGAATAATCGGGATAATTCACCCCTCCACTTT. Translating it yields CAIANNRDNSPLHF.

CDR3 DNA: TGTGCCAGCAGTCCGAGTGGGGGCAGCTATGGCTACACCTTC. This codes for CASSPSGGSYGYTF. The gene calls are TRBV27 and TRBJ1-2; D may be TRBD1 (6 bases). V shed 5 bases and J shed 4 bases, with 14 bases lying between them. CDR3 length equals 14 residues. The germline gives CDR1 MNHEY, CDR2 SMNVEV (reference sequence).

The rearrangement uses TRBV6-1 and TRBJ1-3, with D possibly being TRBD1 (5 bases). Germline lookup yields CDR1 MNHNS and CDR2 SASEGT. CDR3 length equals 15 residues. Trimming took 2 bases from V and 1 from J, leaving 9 bases between them. CDR3 in DNA: TGTGCCAGCAGTGAATGGGCAGGGTCTGGAAACACCATATATTTT. Amino acid sequence: CASSEWAGSGNTIYF.

The rearrangement joins TRBV5-1 to TRBJ1-3, with 7 bases fitting TRBD1. Per the germline V gene, CDR1 is SGHRS and CDR2 is YFSETQ. This CDR3 is built from 14 residues. The V and J ends lost 4 bases and 4 bases, in that order; junction bases with no gene match: 5. The CDR3: CASSRQGDGNTIYF. CDR3 DNA: TGCGCCAGCAGCCGTCAGGGGGACGGAAACACCATATATTTT.

This clone showed up just a few times. The chain carries TRBV24-1 and TRBJ1-2; no clear D gene. Trimming took 5 bases from V and 8 from J, leaving 11 bases between them. In germline, CDR1 is KGHDR, CDR2 SFDVKD. The CDR3 is 12 residues long. This CDR3 is CATSVGIGGYTF. The CDR3 nucleotides read TGTGCCACCAGTGTCGGGATCGGCGGCTACACCTTC.

Comments on this clone: This sample includes further DNA sequences coding for the same CDR3. The chain joins TRBV5-4 to TRBJ1-1, with 8 bases lining up with TRBD1. The V gene's germline CDR1 is SGHNT and CDR2 YYREEE (reference sequence). The CDR3 is 13 amino acids. J gave up 4 bases and V 4 bases, and 3 bases lay outside the gene matches. CDR3 coding DNA: TGTGCCAGCAGCCTCGACAGGGGCACTGAAGCTTTCTTT. It encodes CASSLDRGTEAFF.